One and the same sample provided the 30 T cell receptor beta chains below, sequenced in a study of OX40 agonist ivuxolimab in advanced cancers. TCRdb's copy holds only in-frame clones and misses some; the assay was immunoSEQ multiplex PCR. Seen here are 40,000 or so clones, 92% observed once, and the top ten hold 7.5% to 10%. The sequencing used CD4+ or CD8+ T cells sorted from blood, collected in a trial of the OX40 agonist ivuxolimab. Receptors originate from an adult with an advanced solid tumor such as melanoma, head and neck, liver or kidney cancer.

The chain links TRBV10-3 to TRBJ1-5; 8 bases are shared with TRBD1. V trimming: 2 bases; J trimming: 6 bases; junction bases outside the gene matches: 6. Germline CDR1 reads ENHRY; CDR2 reads SYGVKD. The CDR3 runs to 15 residues. The CDR3 protein is CAISEEDRVGQPQHF. The CDR3 DNA sequence: TGTGCCATCAGTGAGGAGGACAGGGTTGGTCAGCCCCAGCATTTT.

This chain links TRBV19 with TRBJ2-1; D is ambiguous. Deletions cut 6 bases from V and 3 bases from J, with 15 bases between. CDR3 size: 15 residues. Germline loops: CDR1 LNHDA, CDR2 SQIVND (reference sequence). The CDR3 loop is CASRPERPNYNEQFF. The CDR3 DNA is TGTGCCAGTAGGCCTGAGAGACCGAACTACAATGAGCAGTTCTTC.

This chain links TRBV6-6 with TRBJ1-1, with D hard to call. The CDR3 totals 11 residues. Between the trimmed V and J ends, which lost 8 bases and 1 base, there was a span of 5 bases. Germline CDR1 is MNHNY and CDR2 is SVGAGI (reference sequence). The CDR3 DNA reads TGTGCCAGCTGGGGGAACACTGAAGCTTTCTTT. Its protein product is CASWGNTEAFF.

Of note for this clone: One end of the junction varies from germline; a read error may be responsible. The V and J genes are TRBV28 and TRBJ2-1; weak D call: TRBD2 (6 bases). Germline-derived CDR1 and CDR2 are MDHEN and SYDVKM. The CDR3 is made up of 12 amino acids. CDR3 residues: CASKSDRDFALF. CDR3 bases: TGTGCCAGCAAAAGTGACCGGGACTTCGCACTCTTC.

This sequence joins TRBV19 and TRBJ1-6, with D unclear. Germline V gene lookup returns CDR1 LNHDA and CDR2 SQIVND (reference sequence). The CDR3 length is 14 residues. Trimming shortened V by 4 bases and J by 8 bases, and 12 bases separated the two germline ends. The CDR3 DNA reads TGTGCCAGTAGTAAAAGAGGAAACTATTCACCCCTCCACTTT. As protein: CASSKRGNYSPLHF. Looking up the rest from reference TRBV19 and TRBJ1-6 gives the full variable domain: DGGITQSPKYLFRKEGQNVTLSCEQNLNHDAMYWYRQDPGQGLRLIYYSQIVNDFQKGDIAEGYSVSREKKESFPLTVTSAQKNPTAFYLCASSKRGNYSPLHFGNGTRLTVT.

This sequence joins TRBV11-3 and TRBJ2-2; D call uncertain. The CDR3 contains 13 residues. V dropped 1 base and J dropped 4 bases, with 4 bases sitting between them. CDR1 and CDR2 from the germline V gene are SGHNT and YENEEA. The CDR3 protein is CASSLGVTGELFF. Written as DNA, the CDR3 is TGTGCCAGCAGCTTAGGGGTCACCGGGGAGCTGTTTTTT.

Details on this clone: At one boundary the junction diverges from the germline segment, which might be a read error. The V and J genes are TRBV27 and TRBJ2-1; the D is unclear. The CDR3 covers 9 residues. Per germline, CDR1 MNHEY and CDR2 SMNVEV (reference sequence). The CDR3 bases are TGTGCCAGCAGTTTAAATCTGATCTTC. Translating gives CASSLNLIF.

The chain is built from TRBV14 and TRBJ2-1; 11 bases are shared with TRBD2. Germline V gives CDR1 SGHDN, CDR2 FVKESK. Trimming took 1 base from V and 6 from J; bases not matched to a gene: 2. This CDR3 comprises 15 residues. CDR3 nucleotide sequence: TGTGCCAGCAGCCAAGCACTAGCGGGAGTCAATGAGCAGTTCTTC. Translating gives CASSQALAGVNEQFF.

This chain uses TRBV11-2 with TRBJ2-7; D is ambiguous. Trimming took off 0 bases at V and 0 bases at J, with 12 bases between the two ends. The CDR3 totals 16 residues. Germline V gives CDR1 SGHAT, CDR2 FQNNGV. The CDR3 sequence is CASSLEQSQLSYEQYF. The CDR3 DNA is TGTGCCAGCAGCTTAGAACAGAGCCAGCTCTCCTACGAGCAGTACTTC.

The CDR3: CASSRRGYEQYV. The DNA for the CDR3 is TGTGCCAGCAGCCGACGGGGCTACGAGCAGTACGTC. The chain is built from TRBV5-6 and TRBJ2-7; a possible D gene is TRBD2 (5 bases). V was shortened by 4 bases and J by 3 bases, with 8 bases between the two germline ends. Germline assignment: CDR1 SGHDT and CDR2 YYEEEE. The CDR3 has 12 residues.

CDR3 nucleotides: TGTGCCAGCAGCCCCGTGGTCACTGAAGCTTTCTTT. This encodes CASSPVVTEAFF. The J gene is TRBJ1-1, the V gene TRBV7-9; D is unresolved. This CDR3 has 12 residues. Trimming pared 5 bases from V and 4 bases from J, leaving 8 bases between. From germline, CDR1 is SEHNR and CDR2 FQNEAQ (reference sequence).

V and J are TRBV4-2 and TRBJ2-4; D is uncertain. V gave up 1 base and J gave up 1 base, with 26 bases separating them. CDR3 length: 21 amino acids. Germline values: CDR1 LGHNA, CDR2 YNFKEQ. CDR3: CASSQVVRRDISKSAKNIQYF. The CDR3 nucleotides read TGTGCCAGCAGCCAAGTAGTCCGAAGGGATATCTCCAAATCCGCCAAAAACATTCAGTACTTC.

V usage is TRBV5-8 and J usage is TRBJ1-2; D gene uncertain. From germline, CDR1 is SGHTS and CDR2 YDEGEE. The CDR3 extends over 15 amino acids. Trimming took off 4 bases at V and 4 bases at J, with 17 bases between the two ends. CDR3 residues: CASSLGKLGTYGYTF. The CDR3 bases are TGTGCCAGCAGCCTGGGCAAGCTGGGTACCTATGGCTACACCTTC.

The chain links TRBV4-2 to TRBJ2-1; maybe TRBD2 (5 bases). V was shortened by 1 base and J by 9 bases, with 19 bases between the two germline ends. This CDR3 has 16 amino acids. Germline V gene sequence: CDR1 LGHNA, CDR2 YNFKEQ. The CDR3 DNA reads TGTGCCAGCAGCCAAGCCCTGGGGTCTAATGGAGGTGAGCAGTTCTTC. Amino acids: CASSQALGSNGGEQFF.

The chain employs TRBV4-3 and TRBJ2-7; D gene uncertain. V shed 2 bases and J shed 4 bases, with 15 bases lying between them. This CDR3 has 15 residues. Per the germline V gene, CDR1 is LGHNA and CDR2 is YSLEER. In nucleotides, the CDR3 is TGCGCCAGCAGCCAATACAGCCTATTCTTTTACGAGCAGTACGTC. Translated, it gives CASSQYSLFFYEQYV.

The chain combines TRBV6-5 with TRBJ2-3; 7 bases match TRBD1. The CDR3 runs to 16 residues. V shed 4 bases, J shed 2 bases, and the junction held 9 bases outside the gene matches. Germline loops: CDR1 MNHEY, CDR2 SVGAGI. CDR3 residues: CASSSYRGWDTDTQYF. Here the CDR3 DNA reads TGTGCCAGCAGTTCCTACAGGGGATGGGACACAGATACGCAGTATTTT.

This clone was recorded once. The V and J genes are TRBV4-1 and TRBJ2-2; D is ambiguous. The CDR3 spans 15 residues. The V gene lost 0 bases and the J gene lost 4 bases, with 9 bases spanning the gap. Per the germline V gene, CDR1 is MGHRA and CDR2 is YSYEKL. For the CDR3, the DNA is TGCGCCAGCAGCCAAGATAACAGCCGCACCGGGGAGCTGTTTTTT. This gives the protein CASSQDNSRTGELFF.

J is TRBJ2-1 and V is TRBV29-1; D gene uncertain. V lost 1 base and J 4 bases, leaving 11 bases between the germline ends. This CDR3 comprises 14 residues. Germline-derived CDR1 and CDR2 are SQVTM and ANQGSEA. Here the CDR3 reads CSVEVPDNYNEQFF. Here the CDR3 DNA reads TGCAGCGTTGAAGTCCCAGACAATTACAATGAGCAGTTCTTC.

This chain connects TRBV11-1 to TRBJ2-1, with 7 bases matching TRBD1. The CDR3 sequence is 14 residues long. Germline assignment: CDR1 SGHAT and CDR2 FQDESV (reference sequence). V shed 7 bases, J shed 5 bases, and the junction held 8 bases outside the gene matches. The CDR3 protein is CASTIQGPNNEQFF. As DNA, the CDR3 is TGTGCCAGCACAATACAGGGGCCAAACAATGAGCAGTTCTTC.

This chain joins TRBV7-3 and TRBJ2-1; 11 bases map to TRBD2. The germline CDR1 and CDR2 sequences are SGHTA and FQGTGA. V was pared by 5 bases and J by 0 bases, with 3 bases of the junction left unmatched. The length of the CDR3 is 16 residues. The CDR3: CASSPTSGSSYNEQFF. Written as DNA, the CDR3 is TGTGCCAGCAGCCCAACTAGCGGGAGCTCCTACAATGAGCAGTTCTTC. Full variable domain (rest looked up from reference TRBV7-3 and TRBJ2-1): GAGVSQTPSNKVTEKGKYVELRCDPISGHTALYWYRQSLGQGPEFLIYFQGTGAADDSGLPNDRFFAVRPEGSVSTLKIQRTERGDSAVYLCASSPTSGSSYNEQFFGPGTRLTVL.

This chain links TRBV6-5 with TRBJ2-3, with TRBD1 matching over 10 bases. This CDR3 is built from 15 residues. Unmatched junction bases numbered 8, after V lost 5 bases and J lost 6 bases. Per germline, CDR1 MNHEY and CDR2 SVGAGI. CDR3 nucleotide sequence: TGTGCCAGCAGTACTCGGGACAGGGGAACGGATACGCAGTATTTT. Amino acids: CASSTRDRGTDTQYF.

The chain links TRBV27 to TRBJ1-5, with 7 bases matching TRBD1. The germline V gene has CDR1 MNHEY and CDR2 SMNVEV (reference sequence). The V segment lost 6 bases and the J segment 9 bases; nucleotides outside the gene matches: 8. The CDR3 consists of 13 residues. CDR3 DNA: TGTGCCAGCAGCTTCACAGGGGTAGGGCCCCAGCATTTT. Protein product: CASSFTGVGPQHF.

The chain has TRBV2 and TRBJ2-7; D remains unclear. The ends were cut back, 2 bases at V and 3 bases at J, with 11 bases in the middle. Germline CDR1 and CDR2: SNHLY and FYNNEI. This CDR3 spans 14 amino acids. CDR3 DNA: TGTGCCAGCAGTGAATGGGCAAGTCGCTACGAGCAGTACGTC. Translated, it gives CASSEWASRYEQYV.

V is TRBV5-8 and J is TRBJ2-1; TRBD2 matches 15 bases. The V gene's germline CDR1 is SGHTS and CDR2 YDEGEE. The CDR3 sequence is 19 residues long. V was pared by 4 bases and J by 3 bases, with 11 bases of the junction left unmatched. DNA for the CDR3: TGTGCCAGCAGCCCGGGACTAGCGGGAGGAGGGTCCGGCTACAATGAGCAGTTCTTC. It encodes CASSPGLAGGGSGYNEQFF.

The V call is TRBV6-5, the J call TRBJ1-2; perhaps TRBD1 as D (6 bases). V was pared by 0 bases and J by 7 bases, with 15 bases between. The CDR3 consists of 15 residues. Germline CDR1 and CDR2: MNHEY and SVGAGI. This chain's CDR3 is CASSYSLQGFGGYTF. CDR3 bases: TGTGCCAGCAGTTACTCTTTACAGGGTTTCGGTGGCTACACCTTC.

The chain links TRBV10-1 to TRBJ2-3, with 9 positions matching TRBD2. V was pared by 2 bases and J by 2 bases, with 8 bases of the junction left unmatched. The CDR3 is 17 amino acids. Germline-derived CDR1 and CDR2 are WNHNN and SYGVQD (reference sequence). The CDR3 loop reads CASSERGLAGLTDTQYF. Here the CDR3 DNA reads TGCGCCAGCAGTGAGCGGGGGCTAGCGGGGCTCACAGATACGCAGTATTTT.

The chain combines TRBV9 with TRBJ1-1, with 7 bases matching TRBD1. The CDR3 is 14 residues long. V dropped 4 bases and J dropped 3; count of bases not matched to a gene: 6. Germline V lookup: CDR1 SGDLS, CDR2 YYNGEE. DNA for the CDR3: TGTGCCAGCAGCTACGTCCAGGGGGACACTGAAGCTTTCTTT. It codes for CASSYVQGDTEAFF.

The rearrangement uses TRBV5-1 and TRBJ2-3; D is perhaps TRBD1 (5 bases). The germline CDR1 and CDR2 sequences are SGHRS and YFSETQ. The length of the CDR3 is 13 residues. V gave up 4 bases and J gave up 4 bases, with 10 bases separating them. The CDR3 loop reads CASSIRDADTQYF. CDR3 bases: TGCGCCAGCAGCATCAGGGATGCAGATACGCAGTATTTT.

CDR3: CASSFRATYTGELFF. In nucleotides, the CDR3 is TGTGCCAGCAGTTTCCGGGCCACCTACACCGGGGAGCTGTTTTTT. V and J are TRBV28 and TRBJ2-2; D is undetermined. With 3 bases removed from V and 3 bases from J, the gap between germline ends came to 11 bases. CDR3 length: 15 amino acids. The germline CDR1 and CDR2 sequences are MDHEN and SYDVKM.

This clone has a single count. The rearrangement uses TRBV27 and TRBJ1-1; D remains ambiguous. V gave up 2 bases and J gave up 5 bases, with 12 bases separating them. CDR1 and CDR2 from the germline V gene are MNHEY and SMNVEV (reference sequence). The CDR3 has 14 amino acids. The CDR3 DNA reads TGTGCCAGCAGTTTAAACGGGGTAGGGACTGAAGCTTTCTTT. Translation: CASSLNGVGTEAFF.